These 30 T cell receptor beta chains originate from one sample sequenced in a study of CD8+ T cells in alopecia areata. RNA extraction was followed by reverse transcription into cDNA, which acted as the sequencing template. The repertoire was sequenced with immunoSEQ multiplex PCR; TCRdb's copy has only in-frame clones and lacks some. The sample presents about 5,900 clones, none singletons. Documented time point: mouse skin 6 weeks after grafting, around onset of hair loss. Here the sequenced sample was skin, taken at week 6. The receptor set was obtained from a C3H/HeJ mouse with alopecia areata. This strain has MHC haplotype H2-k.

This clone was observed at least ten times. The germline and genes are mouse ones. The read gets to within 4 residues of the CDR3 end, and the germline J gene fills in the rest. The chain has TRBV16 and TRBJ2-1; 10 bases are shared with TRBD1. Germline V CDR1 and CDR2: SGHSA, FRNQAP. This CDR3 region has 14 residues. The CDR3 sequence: CASSPGTGVAEQFF. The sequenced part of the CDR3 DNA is TGTGCAAGCAGCCCCGGGACAGGGGTCGCT.

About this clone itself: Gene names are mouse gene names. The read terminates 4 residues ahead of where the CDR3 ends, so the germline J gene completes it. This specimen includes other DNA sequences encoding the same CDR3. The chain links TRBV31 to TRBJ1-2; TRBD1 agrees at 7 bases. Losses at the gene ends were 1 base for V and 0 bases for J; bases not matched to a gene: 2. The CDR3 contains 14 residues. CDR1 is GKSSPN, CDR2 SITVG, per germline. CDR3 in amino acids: CAWSPDRANSDYTF. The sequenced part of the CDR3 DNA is TGTGCCTGGAGTCCTGACAGGGCAAACTCC.

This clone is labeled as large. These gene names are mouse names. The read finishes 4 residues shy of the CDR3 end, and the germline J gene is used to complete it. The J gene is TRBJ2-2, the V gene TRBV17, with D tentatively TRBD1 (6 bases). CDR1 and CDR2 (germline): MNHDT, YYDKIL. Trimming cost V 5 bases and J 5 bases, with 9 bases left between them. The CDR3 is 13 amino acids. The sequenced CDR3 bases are TGTGCTAGCAGTCCGGACAGTACCGGG. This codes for CASSPDSTG. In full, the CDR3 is CASSPDSTGQLYF.

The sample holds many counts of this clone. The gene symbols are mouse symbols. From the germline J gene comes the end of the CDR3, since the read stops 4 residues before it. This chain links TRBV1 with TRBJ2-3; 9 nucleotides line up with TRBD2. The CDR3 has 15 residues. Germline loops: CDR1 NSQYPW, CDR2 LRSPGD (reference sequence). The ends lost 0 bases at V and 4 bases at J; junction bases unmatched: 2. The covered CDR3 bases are TGCACCTGCAGTGCAGATATGGGGGGGCCAGAA. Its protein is CTCSADMGGPE. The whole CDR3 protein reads CTCSADMGGPETLYF.

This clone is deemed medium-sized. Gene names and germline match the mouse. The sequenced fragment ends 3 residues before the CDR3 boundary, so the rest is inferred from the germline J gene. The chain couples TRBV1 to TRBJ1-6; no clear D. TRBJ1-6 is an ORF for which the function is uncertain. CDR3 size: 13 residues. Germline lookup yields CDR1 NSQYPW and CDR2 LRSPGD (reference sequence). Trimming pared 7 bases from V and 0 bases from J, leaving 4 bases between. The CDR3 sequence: CTCTNSYNSPLYF. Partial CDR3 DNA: TGCACCTGCACAAATTCCTATAATTCGCCC.

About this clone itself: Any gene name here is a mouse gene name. The sequenced CDR3 bases are TGTGCCAGCAGTGATCGGACTGGGGGGGGA. It yields the protein CASSDRTGGG. The entire CDR3 reads CASSDRTGGGEVFF. The chain employs TRBV13-3 and TRBJ1-1, with a possible D match to TRBD1 (5 bases). The read ends 4 residues early relative to the CDR3; the germline J gene fills the gap. CDR1 and CDR2 (germline): NNHDY, SYVADS. This CDR3 comprises 14 residues.

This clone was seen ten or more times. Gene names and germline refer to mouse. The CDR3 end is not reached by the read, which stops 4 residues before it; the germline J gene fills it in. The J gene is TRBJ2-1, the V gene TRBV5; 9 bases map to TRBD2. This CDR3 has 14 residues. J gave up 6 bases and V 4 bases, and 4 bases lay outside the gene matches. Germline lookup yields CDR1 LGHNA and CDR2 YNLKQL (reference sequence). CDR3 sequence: CASSRAGGVAEQFF. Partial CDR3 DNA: TGTGCCAGCAGCCGGGCTGGGGGGGTTGCT.

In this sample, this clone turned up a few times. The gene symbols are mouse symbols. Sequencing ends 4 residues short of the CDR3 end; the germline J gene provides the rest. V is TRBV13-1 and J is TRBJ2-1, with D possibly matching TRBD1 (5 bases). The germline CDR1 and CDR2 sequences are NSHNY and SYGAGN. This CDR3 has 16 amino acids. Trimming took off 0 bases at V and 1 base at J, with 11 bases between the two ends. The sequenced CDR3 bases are TGTGCCAGCAGTGATGCAGCTGAGGGGAACTATGCT. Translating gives CASSDAAEGNYA. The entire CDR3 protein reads CASSDAAEGNYAEQFF.

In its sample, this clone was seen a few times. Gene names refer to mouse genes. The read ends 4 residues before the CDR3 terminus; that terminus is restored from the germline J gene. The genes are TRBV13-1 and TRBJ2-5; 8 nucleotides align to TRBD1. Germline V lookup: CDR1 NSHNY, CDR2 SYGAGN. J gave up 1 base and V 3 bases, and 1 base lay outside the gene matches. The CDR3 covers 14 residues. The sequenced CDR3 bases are TGTGCCAGCAGTGGGACAGGGTACCAAGAC. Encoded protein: CASSGTGYQD. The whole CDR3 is CASSGTGYQDTQYF.

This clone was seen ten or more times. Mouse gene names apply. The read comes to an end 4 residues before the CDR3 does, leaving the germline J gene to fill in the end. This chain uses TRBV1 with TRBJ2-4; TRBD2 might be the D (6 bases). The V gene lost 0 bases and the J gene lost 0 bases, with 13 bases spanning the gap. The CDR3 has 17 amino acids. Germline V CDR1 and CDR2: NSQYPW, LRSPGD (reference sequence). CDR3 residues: CTCSADWGSSSQNTLYF. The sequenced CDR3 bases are TGCACCTGCAGTGCAGATTGGGGGTCCTCTAGTCAAAAC. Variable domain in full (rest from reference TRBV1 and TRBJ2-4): VTLLEQNPRWRLVPRGQAVNLRCILKNSQYPWMSWYQQDLQKQLQWLFTLRSPGDKEVKSLPGADYLATRVTDTELRLQVANMSQGRTLYCTCSADWGSSSQNTLYFGAGTRLSVL.

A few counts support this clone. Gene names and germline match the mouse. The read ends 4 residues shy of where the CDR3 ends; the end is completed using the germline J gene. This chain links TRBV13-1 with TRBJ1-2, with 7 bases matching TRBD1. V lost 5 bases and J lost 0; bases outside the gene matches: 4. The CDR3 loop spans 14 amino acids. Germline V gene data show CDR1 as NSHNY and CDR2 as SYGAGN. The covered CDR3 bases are TGTGCCAGCAGCCGGGACAGCACAAACTCC. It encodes CASSRDSTNS. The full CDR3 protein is CASSRDSTNSDYTF.

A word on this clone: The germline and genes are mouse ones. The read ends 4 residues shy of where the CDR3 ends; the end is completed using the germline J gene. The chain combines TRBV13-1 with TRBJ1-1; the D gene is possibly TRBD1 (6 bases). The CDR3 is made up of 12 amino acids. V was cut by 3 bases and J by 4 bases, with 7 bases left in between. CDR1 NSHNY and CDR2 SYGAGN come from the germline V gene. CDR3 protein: CASSAQGTEVFF. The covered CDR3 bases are TGTGCCAGCAGTGCACAGGGCACA.

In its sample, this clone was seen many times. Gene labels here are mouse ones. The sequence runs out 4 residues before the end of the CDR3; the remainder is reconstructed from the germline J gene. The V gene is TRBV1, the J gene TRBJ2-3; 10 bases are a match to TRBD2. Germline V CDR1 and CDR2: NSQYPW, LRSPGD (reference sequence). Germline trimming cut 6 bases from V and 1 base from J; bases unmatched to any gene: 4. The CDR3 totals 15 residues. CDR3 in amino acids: CTCRDWGVGAETLYF. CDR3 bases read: TGCACCTGCAGAGACTGGGGGGTGGGTGCAGAA.

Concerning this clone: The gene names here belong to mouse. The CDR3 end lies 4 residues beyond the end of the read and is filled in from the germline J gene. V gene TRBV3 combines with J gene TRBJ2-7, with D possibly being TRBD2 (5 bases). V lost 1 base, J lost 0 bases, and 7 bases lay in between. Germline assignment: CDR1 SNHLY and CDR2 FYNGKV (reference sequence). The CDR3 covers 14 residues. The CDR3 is CASSLELVSYEQYF. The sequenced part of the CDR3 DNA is TGTGCCAGCAGCTTAGAACTGGTCTCCTAT.

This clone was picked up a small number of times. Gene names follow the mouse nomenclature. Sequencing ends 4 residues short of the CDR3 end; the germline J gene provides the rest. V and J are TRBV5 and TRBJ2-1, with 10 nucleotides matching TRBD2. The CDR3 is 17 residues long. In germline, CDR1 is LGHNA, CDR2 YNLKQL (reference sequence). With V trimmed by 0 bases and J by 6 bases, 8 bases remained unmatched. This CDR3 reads CASSQDPLGGQGAEQFF. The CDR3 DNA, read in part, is TGTGCCAGCAGCCAAGATCCCCTGGGGGGGCAAGGTGCT.

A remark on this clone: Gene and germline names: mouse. CDR3 DNA (partial): TGTGCCAGCAGTCCGACTGGGGGGCAAGAC. The encoded protein is CASSPTGGQD. The whole CDR3 protein is CASSPTGGQDTQYF. The chain couples TRBV13-1 to TRBJ2-5; 10 nucleotides agree with TRBD2. Read sequence stops 4 residues before the CDR3 end, and the germline J gene provides the missing end. V trimming: 4 bases; J trimming: 3 bases; junction bases outside the gene matches: 2. The CDR3 loop spans 14 amino acids. Germline-derived CDR1 and CDR2 are NSHNY and SYGAGN.

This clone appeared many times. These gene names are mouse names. CDR3 region: CASSGDRVNTEVFF. The sequenced part of the CDR3 DNA is TGTGCCAGCAGCGGAGACAGGGTGAACACA. This chain uses TRBV3 with TRBJ1-1; 7 bases fit TRBD1. The read terminates 4 residues ahead of where the CDR3 ends, so the germline J gene completes it. This CDR3 has 14 amino acids. Germline CDR1 SNHLY, CDR2 FYNGKV (reference sequence). The junction had 4 bases not matched to a gene; V was cut back by 5 bases and J by 1 base. The full variable domain, with the rest looked up from reference TRBV3 and TRBJ1-1, is GPKVLQIPSHQIIDMGQMVTLNCDPVSNHLYFYWYKQILGQQMEFLVNFYNGKVMEKSKLFKDQFSVERPDGSYFTLKIQPTALEDSAVYFCASSGDRVNTEVFFGKGTRLTVV.

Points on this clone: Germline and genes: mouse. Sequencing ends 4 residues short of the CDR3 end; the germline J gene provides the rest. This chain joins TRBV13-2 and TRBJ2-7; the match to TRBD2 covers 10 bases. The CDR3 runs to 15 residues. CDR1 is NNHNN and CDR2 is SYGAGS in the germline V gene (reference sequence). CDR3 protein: CASGEDWGARYEQYF. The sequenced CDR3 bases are TGTGCCAGCGGTGAAGACTGGGGGGCGAGGTAT.

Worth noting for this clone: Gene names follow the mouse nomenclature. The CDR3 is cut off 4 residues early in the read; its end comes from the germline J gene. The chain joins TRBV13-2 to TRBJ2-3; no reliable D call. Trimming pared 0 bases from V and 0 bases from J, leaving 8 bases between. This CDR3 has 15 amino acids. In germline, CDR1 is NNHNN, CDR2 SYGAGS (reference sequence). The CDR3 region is CASGDAHNSAETLYF. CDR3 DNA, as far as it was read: TGTGCCAGCGGTGATGCTCACAATAGTGCAGAA.

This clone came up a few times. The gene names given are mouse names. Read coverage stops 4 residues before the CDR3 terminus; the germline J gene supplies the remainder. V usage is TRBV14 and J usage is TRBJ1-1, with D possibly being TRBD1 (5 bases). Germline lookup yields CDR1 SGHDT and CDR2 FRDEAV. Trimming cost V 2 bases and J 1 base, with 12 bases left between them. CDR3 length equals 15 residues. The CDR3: CASSLRPGGNTEVFF. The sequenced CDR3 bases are TGTGCCAGCAGTTTAAGGCCTGGGGGAAACACA. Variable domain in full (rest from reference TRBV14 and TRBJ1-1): EAGVTQSPRYAVLQEGQAVSFWCDPISGHDTLYWYQQPRDQGPQLLVYFRDEAVIDNSQLPSDRFSAVRPKGTNSTLKIQSAKQGDTATYLCASSLRPGGNTEVFFGKGTRLTVV.

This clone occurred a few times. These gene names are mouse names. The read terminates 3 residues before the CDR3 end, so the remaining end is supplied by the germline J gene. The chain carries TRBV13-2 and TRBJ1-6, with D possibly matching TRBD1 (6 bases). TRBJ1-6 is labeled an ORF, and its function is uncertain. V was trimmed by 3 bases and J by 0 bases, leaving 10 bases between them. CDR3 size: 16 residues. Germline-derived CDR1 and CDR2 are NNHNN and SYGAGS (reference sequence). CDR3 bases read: TGTGCCAGCGGTGGTCCGGGACATTCCTATAATTCGCCC. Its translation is CASGGPGHSYNSP. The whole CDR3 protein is CASGGPGHSYNSPLYF.

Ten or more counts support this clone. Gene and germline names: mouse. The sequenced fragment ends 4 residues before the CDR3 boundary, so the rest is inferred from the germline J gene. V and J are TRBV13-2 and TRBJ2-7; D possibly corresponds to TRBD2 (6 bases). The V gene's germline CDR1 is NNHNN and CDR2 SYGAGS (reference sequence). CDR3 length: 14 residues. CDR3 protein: CASGELGFPYEQYF. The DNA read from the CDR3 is TGTGCCAGCGGTGAGCTGGGGTTCCCTTAT.

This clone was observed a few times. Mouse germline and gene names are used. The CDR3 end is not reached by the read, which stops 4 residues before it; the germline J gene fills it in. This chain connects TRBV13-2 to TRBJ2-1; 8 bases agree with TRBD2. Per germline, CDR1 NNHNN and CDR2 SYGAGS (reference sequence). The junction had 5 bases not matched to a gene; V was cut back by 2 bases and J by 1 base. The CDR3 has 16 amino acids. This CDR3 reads CASGDRRDWNYAEQFF. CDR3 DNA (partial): TGTGCCAGCGGTGACCGCCGGGACTGGAACTATGCT.

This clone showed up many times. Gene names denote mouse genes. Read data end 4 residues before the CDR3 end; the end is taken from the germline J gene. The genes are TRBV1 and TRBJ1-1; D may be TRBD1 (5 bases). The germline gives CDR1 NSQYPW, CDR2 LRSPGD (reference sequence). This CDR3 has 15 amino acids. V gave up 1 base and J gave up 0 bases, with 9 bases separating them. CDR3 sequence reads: CTCSAVQVANTEVFF. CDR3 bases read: TGCACCTGCAGTGCAGTACAGGTTGCAAACACA.

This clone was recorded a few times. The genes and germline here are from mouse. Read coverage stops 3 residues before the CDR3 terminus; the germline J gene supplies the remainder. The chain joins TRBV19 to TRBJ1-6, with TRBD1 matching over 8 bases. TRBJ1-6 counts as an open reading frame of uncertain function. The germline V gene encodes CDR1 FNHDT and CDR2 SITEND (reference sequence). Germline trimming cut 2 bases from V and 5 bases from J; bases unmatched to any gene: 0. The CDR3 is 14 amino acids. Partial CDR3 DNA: TGTGCCAGCAGTATCAGGGGGCATAATTCGCCC. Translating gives CASSIRGHNSP. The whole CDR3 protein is CASSIRGHNSPLYF.

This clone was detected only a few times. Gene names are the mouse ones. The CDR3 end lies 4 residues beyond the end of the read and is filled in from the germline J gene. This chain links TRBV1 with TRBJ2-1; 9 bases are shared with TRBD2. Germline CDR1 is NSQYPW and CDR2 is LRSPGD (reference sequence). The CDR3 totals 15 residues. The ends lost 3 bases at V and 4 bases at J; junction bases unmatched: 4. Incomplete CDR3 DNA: TGCACCTGCAGTGCTCGGACTGGGGTGTATGCT. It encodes CTCSARTGVYA. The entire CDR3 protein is CTCSARTGVYAEQFF.

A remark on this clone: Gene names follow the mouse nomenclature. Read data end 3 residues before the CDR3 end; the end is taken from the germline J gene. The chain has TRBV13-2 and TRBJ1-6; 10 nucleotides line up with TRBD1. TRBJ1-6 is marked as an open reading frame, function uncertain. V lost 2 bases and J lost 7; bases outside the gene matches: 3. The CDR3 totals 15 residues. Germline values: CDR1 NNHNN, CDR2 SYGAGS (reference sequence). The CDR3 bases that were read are TGTGCCAGCGGTGACGACAGGGGGCTAAATTCGCCC. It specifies CASGDDRGLNSP. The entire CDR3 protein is CASGDDRGLNSPLYF.

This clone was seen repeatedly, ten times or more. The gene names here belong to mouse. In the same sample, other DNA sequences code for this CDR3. This CDR3 reads CASSRDSYNSPLYF. The sequenced CDR3 bases are TGTGCCAGCAGTCGGGACAGTTATAATTCGCCC. The chain recombines TRBV19 with TRBJ1-6; TRBD1 matches at 7 bases. The read stops 3 residues short of the end of the CDR3; the missing end is completed from the germline J gene. TRBJ1-6 is flagged as an ORF with uncertain function. From germline, CDR1 is FNHDT and CDR2 SITEND (reference sequence). Trimming removed 4 bases from V and 4 bases from J; junction bases left unmatched: 2. This CDR3 contains 14 residues.

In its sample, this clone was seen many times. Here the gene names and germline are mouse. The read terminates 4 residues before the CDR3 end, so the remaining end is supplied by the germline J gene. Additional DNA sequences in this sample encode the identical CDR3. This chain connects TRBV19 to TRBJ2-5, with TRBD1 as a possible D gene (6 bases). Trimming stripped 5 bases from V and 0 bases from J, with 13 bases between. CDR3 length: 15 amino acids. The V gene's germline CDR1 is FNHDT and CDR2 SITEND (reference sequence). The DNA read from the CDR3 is TGTGCCAGCAGGCAACTAGGGGGTAACCAAGAC. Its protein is CASRQLGGNQD. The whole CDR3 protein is CASRQLGGNQDTQYF.

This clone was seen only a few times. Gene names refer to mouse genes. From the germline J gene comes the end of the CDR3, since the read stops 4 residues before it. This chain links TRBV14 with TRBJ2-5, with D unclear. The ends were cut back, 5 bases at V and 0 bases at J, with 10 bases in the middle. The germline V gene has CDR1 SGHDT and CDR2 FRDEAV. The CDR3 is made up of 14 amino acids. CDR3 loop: CASSPQFNQDTQYF. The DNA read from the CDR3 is TGTGCCAGCAGCCCTCAGTTTAACCAAGAC.